Listed below are T cell receptor beta chains from one sample, sequenced in a study of neurological immune-mediated disorders. Each CDR3 protein gets one entry after TCRdb re-called the 5' RACE reads with MiXCR. Among under 75,000 distinct CDR3 sequences listed, 3.2% were seen once. Sequenced input: PBMCs. These receptors were taken from a woman aged 45-65 years with multiple sclerosis. Each CDR3 is given with its conserved first and last residue. Each record gives: D gene, V gene, J gene, CDR3 length, clone size, CDR3 protein, CDR3 DNA. A D gene is named only where the DNA matches it firmly. A clone size is listed for some rows: how often the clone was seen (once, few, many), or a class if it is expanded.

>NA|TRBV4-3|TRBJ2-1|16|many
CASSPQSRGLYNEQFF
TGCGCCAGCAGCCCGCAGAGCAGGGGTCTCTACAATGAGCAGTTCTTC
>NA|TRBV5-1|TRBJ2-3|13|many
CASSLVPTDTQYF
TGCGCCAGCAGCTTGGTACCCACAGATACGCAGTATTTT
>TRBD1|TRBV29-1|TRBJ2-6|17|many
CSVTTGTGNPGANVLTF
TGCAGCGTTACAACCGGGACAGGGAACCCTGGGGCCAACGTCCTGACTTTC
>NA|TRBV12-3/TRBV12-4|TRBJ1-6|14|many
CASSRQGTYSPLHF
TGTGCCAGCAGTCGCCAGGGGACGTATTCACCCCTCCACTTT
>TRBD2|TRBV7-2|TRBJ2-3|16|many
CASSPRLAGMGDTQYF
TGTGCCAGCAGCCCAAGACTAGCGGGTATGGGAGATACGCAGTATTTT
>NA|TRBV28|TRBJ2-4|13|many
CASIDLAKNIQYF
TGTGCCAGCATTGATTTAGCCAAAAACATTCAGTACTTC
>NA|TRBV27|TRBJ1-6|13|many
CASSLLGDSPLHF
TGTGCCAGCAGTTTATTAGGAGATTCACCCCTCCACTTT
>NA|TRBV3-1|TRBJ1-6|14|NA
CASSPRLGDSTLNF
TGTGCCAGCAGCCCCCGCTTAGGAGATTCAACCCTCAACTTT
>TRBD2|TRBV15|TRBJ2-3|19|many
CATSAETPLLAGLTDTQYF
TGTGCCACCAGCGCCGAGACACCTCTACTAGCGGGCCTCACAGATACGCAGTATTTT
>TRBD1|TRBV6-2/TRBV6-3|TRBJ1-1|13|many
CASKRTGDTEAFF
TGTGCCAGCAAGCGGACAGGGGACACTGAAGCTTTCTTT
>TRBD1|TRBV29-1|TRBJ1-4|14|many
CSVEDQGVKEKLFF
TGCAGCGTTGAAGATCAGGGGGTAAAAGAAAAACTGTTTTTT
>NA|TRBV28|TRBJ2-3|15|NA
CASSKMSNSRDTQYF
TGTGCCAGCAGCAAAATGTCGAACTCTAGAGATACGCAGTATTTT
>NA|TRBV7-2|TRBJ1-2|14|many
CASSASRATGGYTF
TGTGCCAGCAGCGCCTCGAGGGCGACGGGTGGCTACACCTTC
>TRBD1|TRBV28|TRBJ2-3|15|many
CASRHRGRDTDTQYF
TGTGCCAGCAGGCACAGGGGGCGCGACACAGATACGCAGTATTTT
>TRBD1|TRBV5-1|TRBJ2-2|17|many
CASSLRAGQGNTGELFF
TGCGCCAGCAGCTTGCGCGCGGGACAGGGGAACACCGGGGAGCTGTTTTTT
>NA|TRBV20-1|TRBJ1-5|13|many
CSASPDNNQPQHF
TGCAGTGCTAGTCCGGACAACAATCAGCCCCAGCATTTT
>NA|TRBV19|TRBJ1-5|13|many
CASSMGINQPQHF
TGTGCCAGTAGTATGGGCATTAATCAGCCCCAGCATTTT
>TRBD1|TRBV7-2|TRBJ2-2|16|many
CASSLRTGENTGELFF
TGTGCCAGCAGCTTACGGACAGGGGAGAACACCGGGGAGCTGTTTTTT
>NA|TRBV7-9|TRBJ1-2|13|many
CASSRVTVDGYTF
TGTGCCAGCAGCCGCGTGACAGTTGACGGCTACACCTTC
>NA|TRBV12-3/TRBV12-4|TRBJ1-4|12|many
CASSLGGRKLFF
TGTGCCAGCAGTTTAGGGGGCAGAAAACTGTTTTTT
>NA|TRBV29-1|TRBJ2-1|14|NA
CSVRGAGAVNEQFF
TGCAGCGTCCGAGGGGCGGGGGCCGTCAATGAGCAGTTCTTC
>TRBD2|TRBV20-1|TRBJ2-1|13|many
CSAKTSGSPAQFF
TGCAGTGCCAAAACTAGCGGGAGCCCTGCGCAGTTCTTC
>NA|TRBV11-2|TRBJ1-4|14|many
CASTPLSGGEKLFF
TGTGCCAGCACCCCACTGTCGGGAGGGGAAAAACTGTTTTTT
>TRBD1|TRBV12-3/TRBV12-4|TRBJ2-7|14|many
CASSPRQGGYEQYF
TGTGCCAGCAGTCCGAGACAGGGGGGGTACGAGCAGTACTTC
>NA|TRBV29-1|TRBJ1-2|13|many
CSVTDTSGRGYTF
TGCAGCGTTACGGACACTTCCGGTAGGGGCTACACCTTC
>NA|TRBV19|TRBJ1-5|14|few
CASSELTLNQPQHF
TGTGCCAGTAGTGAATTAACCCTCAATCAGCCCCAGCATTTT
>NA|TRBV20-1|TRBJ2-3|13|many
CSASRGSTDTQYF
TGCAGTGCGTCCCGTGGGTCCACAGATACGCAGTATTTT
>TRBD1|TRBV5-1|TRBJ1-6|15|many
CASSGGDSRYSPLHF
TGCGCCAGCAGCGGCGGGGACAGCCGATATTCACCCCTCCACTTT
>NA|TRBV4-3|TRBJ2-2|12|few
CASSMGGGELFF
TGCGCCAGCAGTATGGGTGGCGGGGAGCTGTTTTTT
>NA|TRBV6-6|TRBJ2-1|16|many
CASSWSSGGSGNEQFF
TGTGCCAGCAGTTGGAGTTCCGGGGGATCCGGGAATGAGCAGTTCTTC
>NA|TRBV10-3|TRBJ2-7|18|many
CAISEFDRGAADPPEQYF
TGTGCCATCAGTGAGTTTGATCGGGGGGCTGCTGACCCACCCGAGCAGTACTTC
>NA|TRBV5-1|TRBJ2-1|16|many
CASSLGGRGGNNEQFF
TGCGCCAGCAGCTTGGGAGGCAGGGGAGGTAACAATGAGCAGTTCTTC
>TRBD2|TRBV12-3/TRBV12-4|TRBJ2-7|18|many
CASSLRGLAGPRSYEQYF
TGTGCCAGCAGTTTAAGGGGACTAGCGGGACCCAGGTCCTACGAGCAGTACTTC
>TRBD2|TRBV15|TRBJ2-2|15|many
CATSNGLARGGELFF
TGTGCCACCAGCAACGGACTAGCGAGGGGCGGGGAGCTGTTTTTT
>NA|TRBV6-5|TRBJ1-5|14|many
CASSYVQGDQPQHF
TGTGCCAGCAGTTACGTTCAGGGAGATCAGCCCCAGCATTTT